The T cell receptor (beta chain) described here comes from a study of T cells after somatic rescue of genetic block. Produced via immunoSEQ multiplex PCR; TCRdb's table is partial and in-frame only. The sample holds 88,000 or so clones, 90% seen once. CDR1 is SQVTM, CDR2 ANQGSEA, per germline. This CDR3 is built from 13 residues. Trimming cost V 5 bases and J 1 base, with 11 bases left between them. The chain carries TRBV29-1 and TRBJ1-1; D may be TRBD1 (6 bases). This clonotype originated in a woman younger than 30. The sample was peripheral blood mononuclear cells (PBMCs). CDR3 residues: CSVLTGQNTEAFF. The DNA of the CDR3 is TGCAGCGTTTTGACAGGTCAGAACACTGAAGCTTTCTTT.